This T cell receptor beta chain was found in a study of Graves' ophthalmopathy and Graves' hyperthyroidism. Study-level information: Untreated patients at initial diagnosis provided peripheral blood.

This clonotype has ten or more counts. CAS ≥3, NOSPECS ≥4, moderate-to-severe activity and duration under 3 months marked donors with ophthalmopathy. Exclusion covered patients with other autoimmune diseases or uncontrolled infections (as well as pregnancy or lactation). The CDR3 has 14 amino acids. The ends lost 5 bases at V and 3 bases at J; junction bases unmatched: 3. The V gene's germline CDR1 is SGHAT and CDR2 FQNNGV. The authors amplified TCR beta CDR3 regions from RNA transcripts. RT-PCR in the first round used HTBI primers; a second-round multiplex PCR followed. MiXCR was run by TCRdb on the multiplex PCR reads, yielding one entry per CDR3 protein. Of 200,000 to 250,000 distinct CDR3 sequences in the sample, around 30% were seen once.

J is TRBJ1-3 and V is TRBV11-2; 8 bases line up with TRBD1. Specimen: peripheral blood. The receptor comes from a man between 45 and 60 years old with Graves' ophthalmopathy. The CDR3 sequence: CASSPTGGGNTIYF. CDR3 nucleotides: TGTGCCAGCAGCCCAACAGGGGGTGGAAACACCATATATTTT. Looking up the rest from reference TRBV11-2 and TRBJ1-3 gives the full variable domain: EAGVAQSPRYKIIEKRQSVAFWCNPISGHATLYWYQQILGQGPKLLIQFQNNGVVDDSQLPKDRFSAERLKGVDSTLKIQPAKLEDSAVYLCASSPTGGGNTIYFGEGSWLTVV.